The present T cell receptor beta chain was sequenced within a study of blood T cells in healthy people across ages. Overall study context: Per two T cells, about one barcoded beta molecule was captured through template switching.

This CDR3 is built from 16 residues. Looked up from germline, CDR1 is SGHTA and CDR2 is FQGNSA. The V and J ends lost 5 bases and 0 bases respectively, with 11 bases between them. With a J-beta primer mix and a sample-barcoded 5' primer, a second PCR ran about 7 to 12 cycles. TCRdb used MiXCR to reprocess the 5' RACE reads, holding one entry per CDR3 protein. The sample lists 720,000 or so distinct CDR3 sequences, roughly two fifths seen once, with approximately 29% in the top ten. This TCR derives from an elderly man in good health. Sequenced material: blood. The chain couples TRBV7-2 to TRBJ1-6; a weak D match, TRBD1 (5 bases). This CDR3 is CASSLSGGSYNSPLHF. For the CDR3, the DNA is TGTGCCAGCAGCCTGAGCGGGGGCTCCTATAATTCACCCCTCCACTTT.